The clone carrying this TCR beta chain has just one count. Additional DNA sequences in this sample encode the identical CDR3. Per germline, CDR1 SNHLY and CDR2 FYNNEI. This CDR3 spans 14 amino acids. V was pared by 3 bases and J by 7 bases, with 10 bases between. This sample was included in a study of blood T cell repertoires in COVID-19. The overall study: T cells, B-cell-depleted T cells, or PBMCs provided the cDNA or gDNA that served as material.

The protocol was immunoSEQ multiplex PCR, while the TCRdb copy is restricted to in-frame clones and leaves out a portion. Of tens of thousands of clones listed, around 79% are singletons. The sequenced sample was peripheral blood. The chain employs TRBV2 and TRBJ1-6; D not certain. The clonotype originates from a man aged 55 to 69 with active or convalescent COVID-19. The CDR3 is CASSEGRVNSPLHF. The CDR3 DNA reads TGTGCCAGCAGTGAGGGCCGCGTAAATTCACCCCTCCACTTT.